These 12 T cell receptor beta chains share one sample of origin, sequenced in a study of response to subunit inactivated influenza vaccine. A single record per CDR3 protein comes from TCRdb applying MiXCR to the RT-PCR reads. In the table there are around 320,000 distinct CDR3 sequences, roughly 22% of which are singletons. This specimen was PBMCs from blood, taken approximately 20 months after vaccination. The origin of the receptors is a man between 45 and 75 years old who received an inactivated influenza vaccine.

V is TRBV10-3 and J is TRBJ1-1; possible D gene TRBD1, 6 bases. This CDR3 has 14 amino acids. CDR1 ENHRY and CDR2 SYGVKD come from the germline V gene. V lost 6 bases and J 6 bases, leaving 17 bases between the germline ends. CDR3 nucleotide sequence: TGTGCCATCAGGGGGCAACAGGGTTCTCCTGAAGCTTTCTTT. This gives the protein CAIRGQQGSPEAFF.

The chain employs TRBV11-1 and TRBJ1-2, with 12 bases fitting TRBD1. The CDR3 contains 18 residues. The J segment lost 4 bases and the V segment lost 5 bases, leaving 14 bases of the junction unmatched. Germline assignment: CDR1 SGHAT and CDR2 FQDESV (reference sequence). The CDR3 sequence: CASSTRRGGTGGFYGYTF. The CDR3, as DNA: TGTGCCAGCAGCACCCGGAGGGGTGGGACAGGGGGCTTCTATGGCTACACCTTC.

This clonotype was picked up a small number of times. The V and J genes are TRBV12-3 or TRBV12-4 and TRBJ1-5; no clear D. The ends were cut back, 3 bases at V and 7 bases at J, with 13 bases in the middle. This CDR3 contains 14 residues. The CDR3 nucleotides read TGTGCCAGCAGTTTCCATGGGGAGGAACAGCCCCAGCATTTT. Residues: CASSFHGEEQPQHF.

This rearrangement joins TRBV5-1 to TRBJ2-7; unclear D gene. The V end lost 0 bases, the J end lost 5 bases, and 6 bases lay between the germline ends. This CDR3 is 12 amino acids long. Germline-derived CDR1 and CDR2 are SGHRS and YFSETQ. The CDR3 DNA reads TGCGCCAGCAGCTTGGCCCTAGACGAGCAGTACTTC. Translated, it gives CASSLALDEQYF.

In its sample, this clonotype was seen a few times. The genes are TRBV12-3 or TRBV12-4 and TRBJ1-2; tentatively, D is TRBD1 (5 bases). The length of the CDR3 is 15 residues. Trimming took off 4 bases at V and 4 bases at J, with 16 bases between the two ends. For the CDR3, the DNA is TGTGCCAGCAGTTCATGGGGGGAGGATAGCTATGGCTACACCTTC. This encodes CASSSWGEDSYGYTF.

The rearrangement links TRBV20-1 to TRBJ1-1; weak D call: TRBD1 (5 bases). CDR3 length: 15 residues. Trimming cost V 6 bases and J 0 bases, with 17 bases left between them. Germline V gives CDR1 DFQATT, CDR2 SNEGSKA (reference sequence). The CDR3 protein is CSAGRGEALNTEAFF. DNA of the CDR3: TGCAGTGCGGGGCGGGGAGAGGCTTTGAACACTGAAGCTTTCTTT.

This chain joins TRBV18 and TRBJ2-6, with D unclear. The V gene lost 3 bases and the J gene lost 1 base, with 7 bases spanning the gap. The CDR3 extends over 15 amino acids. Germline CDR1 reads KGHSH; CDR2 reads LQKENI. As DNA, the CDR3 is TGTGCCAGCTCACCTAAGCAATCTGGGGCCAACGTCCTGACTTTC. This gives the protein CASSPKQSGANVLTF.

The sample holds many counts of this clonotype. The chain couples TRBV15 to TRBJ1-4; D gene ambiguous. Germline V gene data show CDR1 as LNHNV and CDR2 as YYDKDF (reference sequence). This CDR3 spans 16 amino acids. V shed 2 bases and J shed 3 bases, with 13 bases lying between them. The CDR3 is CATSRFSGSANEKLFF. CDR3 DNA: TGTGCCACCAGCAGATTTTCGGGGTCGGCTAATGAAAAACTGTTTTTT.

This sequence joins TRBV6-2 or TRBV6-3 and TRBJ2-7, with TRBD1 matching 7 bases. The CDR3 has 14 amino acids. The germline V gene has CDR1 MNHEY and CDR2 SVGEGT. V lost 4 bases, J lost 6 bases, and 9 bases stayed unmatched. The CDR3 region is CASSWTGSRPEQYF. In nucleotides, the CDR3 is TGTGCCAGCAGTTGGACAGGATCCCGCCCCGAGCAGTACTTC.

There are a few counts of this clonotype. This chain uses TRBV19 with TRBJ1-3, with 7 positions matching TRBD1. This CDR3 has 14 residues. V was clipped by 11 bases and J by 0 bases; unmatched bases: 7. CDR1 is LNHDA, CDR2 SQIVND, per germline (reference sequence). CDR3 amino acids: CACRGGFSGNTIYF. CDR3 coding DNA: TGTGCCTGCCGAGGGGGCTTCTCTGGAAACACCATATATTTT.

This chain connects TRBV9 to TRBJ2-2, with a possible D match to TRBD2 (6 bases). Trimming left V 3 bases short and J 7 bases short, with 19 bases between. Germline CDR1 and CDR2: SGDLS and YYNGEE. CDR3 size: 16 residues. As DNA, the CDR3 is TGTGCCAGCAGCGCGGACGGGACTCTCAACGTCGGGGAGCTGTTTTTT. Its translation is CASSADGTLNVGELFF.

The chain couples TRBV29-1 to TRBJ1-5, with 9 bases fitting TRBD1. J lost 5 bases, V lost 6 bases, and 5 bases had no gene match. The CDR3 runs 13 residues. CDR1 and CDR2 from the germline V gene are SQVTM and ANQGSEA. DNA of the CDR3: TGCAGCGTGAGACAGGGGGAGGATCAGCCCCAGCATTTT. This gives the protein CSVRQGEDQPQHF.